The T cell receptor (beta chain) described here comes from a study of identifying expanded T cells in peripheral blood. The method was immunoSEQ multiplex PCR; TCRdb's version includes in-frame clones alone and lacks a portion of them. This sample has approximately 120,000 clones, with about 88% found just once. V was shortened by 7 bases and J by 2 bases, with 20 bases between the two germline ends. Germline CDR1 SGHRS, CDR2 YFSETQ. The CDR3 runs to 16 residues. The sequence was obtained from a person between 18 and 69 years old in good health. The material sequenced was blood. This sequence joins TRBV5-1 and TRBJ2-3; D tentatively reads TRBD1 or TRBD2 (5 bases each). The CDR3 reads CASGGERNSITDTQYF. CDR3 nucleotide sequence: TGCGCCAGCGGGGGAGAGAGGAACAGCATCACAGATACGCAGTATTTT.